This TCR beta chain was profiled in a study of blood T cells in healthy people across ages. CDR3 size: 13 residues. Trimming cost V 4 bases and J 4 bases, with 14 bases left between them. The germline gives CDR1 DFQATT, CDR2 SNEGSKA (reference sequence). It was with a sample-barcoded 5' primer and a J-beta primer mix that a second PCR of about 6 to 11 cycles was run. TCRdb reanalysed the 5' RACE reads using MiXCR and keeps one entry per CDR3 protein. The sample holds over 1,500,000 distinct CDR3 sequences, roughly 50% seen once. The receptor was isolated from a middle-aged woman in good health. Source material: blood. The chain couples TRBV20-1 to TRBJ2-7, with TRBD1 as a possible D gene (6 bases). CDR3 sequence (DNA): TGCAGTGCTAAAAACTCACAGGGTTACGAGCAGTACTTC. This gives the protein CSAKNSQGYEQYF.